This TCR beta chain is drawn from a study of blood T cells in healthy people across ages. Each sample had at least 7 million PBMCs isolated. Extractions gave at least 5 micrograms of total RNA per sample. Through a sample-barcoded 5' primer and a J-beta primer mix, a second PCR was run for roughly 6 to 11 cycles. All cDNA molecules were each tagged by a template-switch adaptor with 12 random nucleotides. MiXCR, applied by TCRdb to the 5' RACE reads, yields one record per CDR3 protein. The table has just over 800,000 distinct CDR3 sequences, less than 80% seen once. This CDR3 is 13 amino acids long. Trimming removed 2 bases from V and 1 base from J, with 8 bases in between. Germline assignment: CDR1 SQVTM and CDR2 ANQGSEA.

J is TRBJ1-1 and V is TRBV29-1; D is perhaps TRBD1 (5 bases). This sequence was found in a man aged 25-45 years in good health. The sequencing input was blood. The CDR3 nucleotides read TGCAGCGTTGAAAGGGGAGGGAACACTGAAGCTTTCTTT. Amino acids: CSVERGGNTEAFF.